This passage covers 16 T cell receptor beta chains from one sample sequenced in a study of blood T cell repertoires in COVID-19. The repertoire was sequenced with immunoSEQ multiplex PCR; TCRdb's copy has only in-frame clones and lacks some. The repertoire has 85,000 to 120,000 clones, around four fifths of them found once; the top ten carry just under 10%. Sequencing was done on a sample of peripheral blood. These receptors were obtained from a man in his forties with active or convalescent COVID-19.

The chain employs TRBV10-3 and TRBJ2-6, with D unclear. Deletions cut 8 bases from V and 0 bases from J, with 8 bases between. This CDR3 region has 14 residues. Germline CDR1 reads ENHRY; CDR2 reads SYGVKD. CDR3 nucleotide sequence: TGTGCCATCTCCCTTAGCTCTGGGGCCAACGTCCTGACTTTC. As protein: CAISLSSGANVLTF.

This clone was observed a handful of times. The chain joins TRBV7-2 to TRBJ2-2; 7 bases align to TRBD2. There are 15 residues in the CDR3. CDR1 is SGHTA, CDR2 FQGNSA, per germline. J lost 6 bases, V lost 5 bases, and 9 bases had no gene match. The CDR3, as DNA: TGTGCCAGCAGCCGTCAAAGCGGGGAGTCCGGGGAGCTGTTTTTT. It yields the protein CASSRQSGESGELFF.

J is TRBJ2-7 and V is TRBV9, with a tentative D call TRBD2 (7 bases). The germline gives CDR1 SGDLS, CDR2 YYNGEE. CDR3 length: 15 residues. V was cut by 4 bases and J by 5 bases, with 19 bases left in between. The DNA of the CDR3 is TGTGCCAGCAGCTTCGGGGCAGGGGACTACCACGAGCAGTACTTC. Amino acid sequence: CASSFGAGDYHEQYF.

The chain employs TRBV6-5 and TRBJ1-4, with D tentatively TRBD1 (6 bases). The CDR3 contains 15 residues. The ends were cut back, 6 bases at V and 0 bases at J, with 11 bases in the middle. Germline V CDR1 and CDR2: MNHEY, SVGAGI. The CDR3 nucleotides read TGTGCCAGCAGGGTTACAGGGACAACTAATGAAAAACTGTTTTTT. Translating it yields CASRVTGTTNEKLFF.

The chain carries TRBV27 and TRBJ2-5; no clear D. The V gene lost 1 base and the J gene lost 2 bases, with 8 bases spanning the gap. The CDR3 is 14 amino acids. Germline V CDR1 and CDR2: MNHEY, SMNVEV (reference sequence). The CDR3 region is CASSLLGEQETQYF. The CDR3 DNA follows: TGTGCCAGCAGTTTATTAGGAGAACAAGAGACCCAGTACTTC.

About this clone: A junction boundary mismatches the germline segment, possibly from a read error. This chain uses TRBV10-2 with TRBJ1-5; D gene uncertain. The CDR3 loop spans 13 amino acids. CDR1 and CDR2 (germline): WSHSY, SAAADI. Written as DNA, the CDR3 is TGCGCCAGCCGTGATACTTCCAATCAGCCCCAGCATTTT. It yields the protein CASRDTSNQPQHF.

This clone was observed once. The V call is TRBV12-3 or TRBV12-4, the J call TRBJ2-7; D is uncertain. The CDR3 runs to 13 residues. V was clipped by 7 bases and J by 2 bases, with 12 bases between them. The CDR3 DNA reads as TGTGCCAGCACCTCTGGCTTTACCTACGAGCAGTACTTC. It is translated as CASTSGFTYEQYF.

The rearrangement links TRBV6-5 to TRBJ1-2, with 11 positions matching TRBD1. V was clipped by 2 bases and J by 8 bases; unmatched bases: 7. Per germline, CDR1 MNHEY and CDR2 SVGAGI. The length of the CDR3 is 15 residues. The CDR3 loop reads CASSYQGTGGGGYTF. In DNA form, the CDR3 reads TGTGCCAGCAGTTACCAGGGGACAGGGGGAGGAGGCTACACCTTC.

This clone showed up just a few times. This CDR3 reads CASSFDGSGSASTDTQYF. Written as DNA, the CDR3 is TGTGCCAGCAGCTTCGATGGGTCAGGGTCGGCTAGCACAGATACGCAGTATTTT. This chain connects TRBV7-2 to TRBJ2-3; tentatively, D is TRBD1 (5 bases). Germline CDR1 and CDR2: SGHTA and FQGNSA. Trimming shortened V by 3 bases and J by 0 bases, and 19 bases separated the two germline ends. The CDR3 loop spans 18 amino acids.

V is TRBV27 and J is TRBJ1-6; D possibly corresponds to TRBD1 (6 bases). This CDR3 region has 15 residues. The germline V gene has CDR1 MNHEY and CDR2 SMNVEV (reference sequence). V was cut by 2 bases and J by 9 bases, with 14 bases left in between. As DNA, the CDR3 is TGTGCCAGCAGTTTAGGCGGGGGGCGGTCTTCACCCCTCCACTTT. As protein: CASSLGGGRSSPLHF.

As for this clone: The sample contains more than one DNA sequence encoding this CDR3. J is TRBJ2-7 and V is TRBV30; D unclear. CDR1 GTSNPN and CDR2 SVGIG come from the germline V gene (reference sequence). V was shortened by 3 bases and J by 3 bases, with 12 bases between the two germline ends. The CDR3 consists of 13 residues. The CDR3 DNA is TGTGCCTGGAGCGTGTCGTCAGACTACGAGCAGTACTTC. As protein: CAWSVSSDYEQYF.

The genes are TRBV18 and TRBJ2-1; D unclear. This CDR3 spans 14 amino acids. V lost 0 bases and J 4 bases, leaving 7 bases between the germline ends. CDR1 and CDR2 from the germline V gene are KGHSH and LQKENI. The CDR3 coding sequence is TGTGCCAGCTCACCACCGAGCCGTTACAATGAGCAGTTCTTC. Amino acids: CASSPPSRYNEQFF.

The V gene is TRBV5-1, the J gene TRBJ2-5, with 10 bases lining up with TRBD2. V dropped 2 bases and J dropped 4; count of bases not matched to a gene: 2. This CDR3 has 14 residues. Germline V CDR1 and CDR2: SGHRS, YFSETQ. The CDR3 nucleotides are TGCGCCAGCAGCTTAGCGGGGGGGCCAGAGACCCAGTACTTC. This codes for CASSLAGGPETQYF.

The chain joins TRBV9 to TRBJ2-3; 10 nucleotides line up with TRBD1. CDR3 length: 16 residues. V lost 4 bases to trimming and J lost 2 bases; unmatched junction nucleotides: 7. Germline loops: CDR1 SGDLS, CDR2 YYNGEE. The CDR3 DNA reads as TGTGCCAGCAGCCCCCGGGACAGGGGTGCCACAGATACGCAGTATTTT. The encoded protein is CASSPRDRGATDTQYF. Full variable domain (missing parts from reference TRBV9 and TRBJ2-3): DSGVTQTPKHLITATGQRVTLRCSPRSGDLSVYWYQQSLDQGLQFLIQYYNGEERAKGNILERFSAQQFPDLHSELNLSSLELGDSALYFCASSPRDRGATDTQYFGPGTRLTVL.

The chain couples TRBV30 to TRBJ1-2, with TRBD1 matching 12 bases. CDR1 and CDR2 from the germline V gene are GTSNPN and SVGIG (reference sequence). V lost 5 bases, J lost 8 bases, and 12 bases stayed unmatched. The CDR3 loop spans 15 amino acids. CDR3 sequence: CAWGLSRDRGLGYTF. For the CDR3, the DNA is TGTGCCTGGGGACTTAGCCGGGACAGGGGGCTCGGCTACACCTTC.

A single count supports this clone. The rearrangement links TRBV7-2 to TRBJ1-3, with a tentative D call TRBD1 (5 bases). Germline V CDR1 and CDR2: SGHTA, FQGNSA. Trimming shortened V by 4 bases and J by 4 bases, and 17 bases separated the two germline ends. The CDR3 is 16 residues long. The CDR3 DNA is TGTGCCAGCAGCTCCCCCAATTCAGGGTGGGGAAACACCATATATTTT. Amino acid sequence: CASSSPNSGWGNTIYF.